The sequence of this T cell receptor (beta chain) was determined in a study of human thymus T cells. Profiled with immunoSEQ multiplex PCR; TCRdb holds only in-frame clones, not every one. The data contain around 130,000 clones, more than 90% of them singletons. Germline CDR1 is MNHEY and CDR2 is SMNVEV (reference sequence). The CDR3 covers 13 residues. V shed 5 bases and J shed 0 bases, with 8 bases lying between them. Resected material from corrective heart surgery provided the thymus tissue analysed. This sequence originates from a boy in the first two years of life with a congenital heart defect but otherwise immunologically healthy. The genes are TRBV27 and TRBJ2-7, with D unresolved. The sequenced material came from thymus tissue. The CDR3 spells CASSASYSYEQYF. For the CDR3, the DNA is TGTGCCAGCAGTGCCTCGTACTCCTACGAGCAGTACTTC.